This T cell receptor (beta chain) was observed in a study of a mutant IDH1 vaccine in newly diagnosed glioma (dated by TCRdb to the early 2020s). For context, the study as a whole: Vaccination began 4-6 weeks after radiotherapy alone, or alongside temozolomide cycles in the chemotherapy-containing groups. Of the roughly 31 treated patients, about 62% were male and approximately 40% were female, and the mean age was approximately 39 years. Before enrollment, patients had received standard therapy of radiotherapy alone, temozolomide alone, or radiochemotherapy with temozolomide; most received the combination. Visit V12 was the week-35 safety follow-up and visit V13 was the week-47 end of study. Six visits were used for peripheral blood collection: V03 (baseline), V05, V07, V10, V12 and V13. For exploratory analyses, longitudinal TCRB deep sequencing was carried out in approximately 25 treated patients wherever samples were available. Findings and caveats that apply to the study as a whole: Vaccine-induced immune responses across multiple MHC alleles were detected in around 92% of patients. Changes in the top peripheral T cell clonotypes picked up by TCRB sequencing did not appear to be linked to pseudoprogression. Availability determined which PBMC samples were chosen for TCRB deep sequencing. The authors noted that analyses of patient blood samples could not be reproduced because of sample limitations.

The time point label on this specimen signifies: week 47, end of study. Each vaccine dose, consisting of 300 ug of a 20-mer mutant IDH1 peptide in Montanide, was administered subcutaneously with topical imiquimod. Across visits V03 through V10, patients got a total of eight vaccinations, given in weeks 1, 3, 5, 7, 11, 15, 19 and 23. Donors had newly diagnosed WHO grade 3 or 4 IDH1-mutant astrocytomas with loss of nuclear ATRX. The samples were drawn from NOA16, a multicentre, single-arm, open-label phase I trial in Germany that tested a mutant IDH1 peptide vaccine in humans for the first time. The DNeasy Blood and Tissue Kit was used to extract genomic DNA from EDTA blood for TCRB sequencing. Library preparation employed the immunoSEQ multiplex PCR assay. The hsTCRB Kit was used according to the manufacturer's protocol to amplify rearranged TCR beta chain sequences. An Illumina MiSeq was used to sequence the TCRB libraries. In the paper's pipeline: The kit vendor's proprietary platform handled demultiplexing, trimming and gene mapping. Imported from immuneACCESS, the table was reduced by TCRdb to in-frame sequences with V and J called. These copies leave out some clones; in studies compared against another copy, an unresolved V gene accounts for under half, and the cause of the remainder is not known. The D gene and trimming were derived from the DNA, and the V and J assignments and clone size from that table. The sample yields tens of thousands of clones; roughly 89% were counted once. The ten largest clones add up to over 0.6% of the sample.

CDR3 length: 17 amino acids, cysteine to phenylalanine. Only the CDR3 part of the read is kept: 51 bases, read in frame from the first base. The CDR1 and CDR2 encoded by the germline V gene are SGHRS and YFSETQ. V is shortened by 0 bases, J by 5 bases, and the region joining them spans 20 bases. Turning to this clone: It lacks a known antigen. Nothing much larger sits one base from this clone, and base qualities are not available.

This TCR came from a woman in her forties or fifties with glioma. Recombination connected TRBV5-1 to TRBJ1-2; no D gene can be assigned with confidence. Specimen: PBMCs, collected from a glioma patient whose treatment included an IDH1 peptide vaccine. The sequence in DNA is TGCGCCAGCAGCTTGGAAATCGGCAGTCGGGAGAGTTATGGCTACACCTTC. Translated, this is CASSLEIGSRESYGYTF.